This T cell receptor (beta chain) stems from a study of blood T cell repertoires in COVID-19. Study context: Specimens from acute and convalescent COVID-19 originated in the United States, Italy and Spain.

Germline V gives CDR1 MNHEY, CDR2 SVGEGT. The CDR3 length is 17 residues. Trimming removed 2 bases from V and 0 bases from J, with 14 bases in between. This table comes from immunoSEQ multiplex PCR, and its TCRdb copy is limited to in-frame clones, with some not included. This sample has 150,000 to 170,000 clones, with 91% found just once. Sample: peripheral blood. V gene TRBV6-2 or TRBV6-3 combines with J gene TRBJ2-1; D is possibly TRBD1 (7 bases). This TCR was recovered from a man between 45 and 60 years old with acute or convalescent COVID-19. The CDR3 DNA follows: TGTGCCAGCAGTTACGGCGGGACAGCAAGCTCCTACAATGAGCAGTTCTTC. Residues: CASSYGGTASSYNEQFF.